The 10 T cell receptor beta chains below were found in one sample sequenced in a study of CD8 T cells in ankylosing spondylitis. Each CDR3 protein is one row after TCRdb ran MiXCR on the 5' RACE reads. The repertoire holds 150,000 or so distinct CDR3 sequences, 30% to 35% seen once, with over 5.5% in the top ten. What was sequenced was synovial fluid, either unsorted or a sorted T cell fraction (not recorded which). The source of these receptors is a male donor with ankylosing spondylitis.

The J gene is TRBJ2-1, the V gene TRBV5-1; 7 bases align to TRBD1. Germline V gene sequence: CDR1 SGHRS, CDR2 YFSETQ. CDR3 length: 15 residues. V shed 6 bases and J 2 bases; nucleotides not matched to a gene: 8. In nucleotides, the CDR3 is TGCGCCAGCACCATGACAGGGCAGCCCTACAATGAGCAGTTCTTC. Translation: CASTMTGQPYNEQFF. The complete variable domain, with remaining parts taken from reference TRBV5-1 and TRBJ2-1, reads KAGVTQTPRYLIKTRGQQVTLSCSPISGHRSVSWYQQTPGQGLQFLFEYFSETQRNKGNFPGRFSGRQFSNSRSEMNVSTLELGDSALYLCASTMTGQPYNEQFFGPGTRLTVL.

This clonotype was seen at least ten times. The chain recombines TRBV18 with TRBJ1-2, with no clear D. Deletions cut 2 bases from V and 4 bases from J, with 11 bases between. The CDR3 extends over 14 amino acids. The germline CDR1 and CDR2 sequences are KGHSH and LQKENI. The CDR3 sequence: CASSPAGEIYGYTF. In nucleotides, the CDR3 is TGTGCCAGCTCACCAGCAGGAGAGATCTATGGCTACACCTTC.

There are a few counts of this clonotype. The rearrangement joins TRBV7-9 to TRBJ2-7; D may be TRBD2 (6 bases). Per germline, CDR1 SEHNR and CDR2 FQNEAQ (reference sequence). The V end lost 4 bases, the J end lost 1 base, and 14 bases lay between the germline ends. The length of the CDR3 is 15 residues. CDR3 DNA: TGTGCCAGCAGCTCAGGCGGGAAAAGGTCCTACGAGCAGTACTTC. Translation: CASSSGGKRSYEQYF. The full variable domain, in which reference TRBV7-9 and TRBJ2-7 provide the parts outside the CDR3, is DTGVSQNPRHKITKRGQNVTFRCDPISEHNRLYWYRQTLGQGPEFLTYFQNEAQLEKSRLLSDRFSAERPKGSFSTLEIQRTEQGDSAMYLCASSSGGKRSYEQYFGPGTRLTVT.

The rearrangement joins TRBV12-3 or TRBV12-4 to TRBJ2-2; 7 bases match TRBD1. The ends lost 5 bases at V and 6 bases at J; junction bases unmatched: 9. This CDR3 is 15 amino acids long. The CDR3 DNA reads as TGTGCCAGCAGTCGAGGACAGGCCACCTCCGGGGAGCTGTTTTTT. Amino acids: CASSRGQATSGELFF.

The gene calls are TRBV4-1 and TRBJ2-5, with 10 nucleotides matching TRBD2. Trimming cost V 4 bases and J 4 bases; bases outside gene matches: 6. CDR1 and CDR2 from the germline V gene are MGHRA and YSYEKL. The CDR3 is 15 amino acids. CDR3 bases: TGCGCCAGCAGCCTACGGACTAGCGGAGCAGAGACCCAGTACTTC. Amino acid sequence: CASSLRTSGAETQYF.

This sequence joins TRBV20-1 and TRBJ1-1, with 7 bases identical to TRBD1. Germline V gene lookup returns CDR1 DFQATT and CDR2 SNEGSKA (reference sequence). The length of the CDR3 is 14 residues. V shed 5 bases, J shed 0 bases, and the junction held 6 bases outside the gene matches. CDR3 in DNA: TGCAGTGCTCCTAACAGGGGCCTGAACACTGAAGCTTTCTTT. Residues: CSAPNRGLNTEAFF.

The CDR3 region has the DNA TGCGCCAGCAGCTTTTGGGACACCTCCTACGAGCAGTACTTC. Its translation is CASSFWDTSYEQYF. The V call is TRBV5-1, the J call TRBJ2-7; the D gene is possibly TRBD1 (6 bases). Trimming left V 2 bases short and J 0 bases short, with 9 bases between. The CDR3 extends over 14 amino acids. Per germline, CDR1 SGHRS and CDR2 YFSETQ.

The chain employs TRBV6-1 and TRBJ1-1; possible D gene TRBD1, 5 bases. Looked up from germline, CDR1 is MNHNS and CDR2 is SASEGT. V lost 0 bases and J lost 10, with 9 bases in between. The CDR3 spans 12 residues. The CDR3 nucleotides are TGTGCCAGCAGTGAAGCGCGAGGGGTAGCTTTCTTT. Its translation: CASSEARGVAFF.

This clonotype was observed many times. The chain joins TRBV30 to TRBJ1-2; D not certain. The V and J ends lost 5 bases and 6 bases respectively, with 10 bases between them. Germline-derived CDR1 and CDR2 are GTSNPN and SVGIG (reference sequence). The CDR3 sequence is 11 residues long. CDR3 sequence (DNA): TGTGCCTGGGACTGGGAGAATGGCTACACCTTC. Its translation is CAWDWENGYTF.

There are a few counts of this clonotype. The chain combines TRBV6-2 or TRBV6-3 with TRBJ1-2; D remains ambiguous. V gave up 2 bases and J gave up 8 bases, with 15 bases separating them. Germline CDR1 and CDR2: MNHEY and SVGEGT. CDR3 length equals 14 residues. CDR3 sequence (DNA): TGTGCCAGCAGTTACGATTCGGGCTCCCGGGGCTACACCTTC. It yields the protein CASSYDSGSRGYTF.